This record looks at one T cell receptor beta chain sequence and its context. This specimen belongs to a study of blood T cell repertoires in COVID-19. The overall study: In each case, the material was cDNA or gDNA derived from T cells, B-cell-depleted T cells, or PBMCs.

V gave up 3 bases and J gave up 9 bases, with 15 bases separating them. Germline loops: CDR1 KGHSH, CDR2 LQKENI. The CDR3 contains 13 residues. How the authors handled the data: How many nucleated cells were present was estimated from reference gene primer amplification. TCRdb's table, derived via immunoSEQ multiplex PCR, lists solely in-frame clones and lacks some. That table gives V, J and clone size, and the DNA gave D and trimming. Of 100,000 to 150,000 clones listed, roughly 80% were seen once; the top ten hold about 6%. Patients in Seattle were enrolled during active infection, then followed longitudinally.

The sequence derives from an elderly man with COVID-19, enrolled during active disease. The sequenced material came from peripheral blood. The chain uses TRBV18 and TRBJ2-7, with D possibly matching TRBD1 (5 bases). DNA for the CDR3: TGTGCCAGCTCACCTCCCCCCCCAGGGATGCAGTACTTC. Residues: CASSPPPPGMQYF.